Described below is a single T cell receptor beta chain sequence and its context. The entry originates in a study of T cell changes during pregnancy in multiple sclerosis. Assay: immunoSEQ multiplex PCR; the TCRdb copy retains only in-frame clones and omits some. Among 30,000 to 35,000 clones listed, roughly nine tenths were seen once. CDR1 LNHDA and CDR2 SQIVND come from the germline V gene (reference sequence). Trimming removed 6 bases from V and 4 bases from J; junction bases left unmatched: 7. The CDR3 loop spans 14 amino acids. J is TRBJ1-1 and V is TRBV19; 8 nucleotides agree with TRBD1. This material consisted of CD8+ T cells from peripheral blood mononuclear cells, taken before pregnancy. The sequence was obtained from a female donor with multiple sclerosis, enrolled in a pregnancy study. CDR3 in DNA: TGTGCCAGTAGGTTAGGACAGGGATCCACTGAAGCTTTCTTT. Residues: CASRLGQGSTEAFF.